The 28 T cell receptor beta chains given below trace back to one sample, sequenced in a study of human T cells and chemical hapten exposure. TCRdb reprocessed the RACE reads via MiXCR and lists one record per CDR3 protein. The table records about 190,000 distinct CDR3 sequences, about 22% of them present only once. Described time point: patch test 3, about 24 weeks after DPC sensitization. As to treatment: therapeutic diphenylcyclopropenone sensitization with weekly scalp DPC. Here the sequenced sample was whole blood, taken in connection with sensitization to the hapten diphenylcyclopropenone (DPC). The receptors were gathered from a woman between 40 and 50 years old with alopecia areata. Some clones in this sample may be carry-over from other donors' samples.

This chain connects TRBV15 to TRBJ2-1; TRBD1 aligns across 9 bases. The CDR3 runs 15 residues. The germline V gene has CDR1 LNHNV and CDR2 YYDKDF (reference sequence). V shed 4 bases, J shed 5 bases, and the junction held 6 bases outside the gene matches. In nucleotides, the CDR3 is TGTGCCACCAGCAAGAGGGACAGGGCAGACAATGAGCAGTTCTTC. It translates to CATSKRDRADNEQFF.

The V call is TRBV20-1, the J call TRBJ2-1; 9 nucleotides align to TRBD2. V gave up 6 bases and J gave up 0 bases; unmatched junction bases: 6. Germline V gene data show CDR1 as DFQATT and CDR2 as SNEGSKA (reference sequence). The CDR3 is made up of 15 amino acids. The CDR3 nucleotides read TGCAGTGCCCCGGGTAGCGGGAGCTCCTACAATGAGCAGTTCTTC. It encodes CSAPGSGSSYNEQFF.

As regards this clonotype: The conserved phenylalanine or tryptophan is not found at the CDR3 terminus, so this likely reflects a read error. The rearrangement links TRBV5-1 to TRBJ1-6; D gene ambiguous. There are 13 residues in the CDR3. Germline CDR1 reads SGHRS; CDR2 reads YFSETQ. V gave up 4 bases and J gave up 10 bases, with 12 bases separating them. The CDR3 DNA sequence: TGCGCCAGCAGCCTGGAGCGTACCTCACCCCTCCACTGT. Protein sequence: CASSLERTSPLHC.

CDR3 nucleotides: TGCAGCGTTGTCCAGCGGACTACTAGCACAGATACGCAGTATTTT. It encodes CSVVQRTTSTDTQYF. The rearrangement links TRBV29-1 to TRBJ2-3, with D tentatively TRBD2 (6 bases). The CDR3 contains 15 residues. Trimming shortened V by 4 bases and J by 0 bases, and 14 bases separated the two germline ends. CDR1 and CDR2 from the germline V gene are SQVTM and ANQGSEA.

This clonotype was detected a few times. V is TRBV20-1 and J is TRBJ2-2; D perhaps matches TRBD1 (7 bases). This CDR3 is built from 17 residues. V lost 0 bases and J 1 base, leaving 15 bases between the germline ends. Germline V gives CDR1 DFQATT, CDR2 SNEGSKA (reference sequence). For the CDR3, the DNA is TGCAGTGCTAGAGACCCGACTAGACAGGGGAACACCGGGGAGCTGTTTTTT. It encodes CSARDPTRQGNTGELFF.

In the case of this clonotype: Germline and junction disagree at one end, which may indicate a read error. The chain is built from TRBV7-7 and TRBJ2-7, with TRBD2 as a possible D gene (6 bases). CDR1 SSHAT and CDR2 FNYEAQ come from the germline V gene (reference sequence). The CDR3 contains 14 residues. The CDR3 region has the DNA TGTGCTAGCAGCCGGGACCCGGGAGACTACGAGCAGTACTTC. It translates to CASSRDPGDYEQYF.

The sample holds a few counts of this clonotype. The genes are TRBV6-6 and TRBJ1-1, with D tentatively TRBD1 (5 bases). The germline gives CDR1 MNHNY, CDR2 SVGAGI (reference sequence). V lost 7 bases and J 2 bases, leaving 14 bases between the germline ends. This CDR3 is 14 amino acids long. The CDR3 bases are TGTGCCAGCACCCGGGGGGGATCAAACACTGAAGCTTTCTTT. It codes for CASTRGGSNTEAFF.

This clonotype has just a few counts. V and J are TRBV12-3 or TRBV12-4 and TRBJ2-1; 9 bases are shared with TRBD2. Trimming at V came to 2 bases and at J to 6 bases, leaving 2 bases not matched to a gene. CDR3 size: 14 residues. The CDR3 protein is CASSLSGGTNEQFF. CDR3 in DNA: TGTGCCAGCAGTTTAAGCGGGGGGACCAATGAGCAGTTCTTC.

V is TRBV28 and J is TRBJ1-4, with 10 bases aligning to TRBD1. Germline assignment: CDR1 MDHEN and CDR2 SYDVKM. This CDR3 region has 15 residues. Trimming at V came to 6 bases and at J to 8 bases, leaving 9 bases not matched to a gene. CDR3 nucleotide sequence: TGTGCCAGCAGACGGGACAGGGGATTTGGAGAAAAACTGTTTTTT. This codes for CASRRDRGFGEKLFF.

The rearrangement uses TRBV6-2 or TRBV6-3 and TRBJ2-3; TRBD1 agrees at 8 bases. CDR3 size: 14 residues. Trimming at V came to 5 bases and at J to 5 bases, leaving 6 bases not matched to a gene. Germline loops: CDR1 MNHEY, CDR2 SVGEGT. CDR3 residues: CASSLDRVGDTQYF. CDR3 in DNA: TGTGCCAGCAGTCTGGACAGGGTCGGAGATACGCAGTATTTT.

This clonotype was counted only a few times. The genes are TRBV12-2 and TRBJ2-1; TRBD1, the D gene given by the table, was not confirmed from the DNA. TRBV12-2 is classified as a pseudogene. The CDR3 is made up of 15 amino acids. The CDR3 protein is CASRLGGPELNEQFF. CDR3 DNA: TGTGCAAGTCGCTTAGGGGGACCAGAACTAAATGAGCAGTTCTTC.

The rearrangement joins TRBV5-1 to TRBJ2-7, with 9 bases fitting TRBD1. CDR1 SGHRS and CDR2 YFSETQ come from the germline V gene. V was clipped by 2 bases and J by 3 bases; unmatched bases: 3. CDR3 size: 14 residues. The CDR3 spells CASSFTGGNYEQYF. CDR3 in DNA: TGCGCCAGCAGCTTCACAGGGGGCAACTACGAGCAGTACTTC.

This clonotype has a handful of counts. The chain combines TRBV2 with TRBJ1-1; a possible D gene is TRBD1 (6 bases). CDR3 length equals 11 residues. Trimming left V 5 bases short and J 10 bases short, with 11 bases between. Looked up from germline, CDR1 is SNHLY and CDR2 is FYNNEI. DNA of the CDR3: TGTGCCAGCAGTTTACAGGGCAGAGCTTTCTTT. Translating gives CASSLQGRAFF.

The chain couples TRBV7-2 to TRBJ2-2; TRBD1 matches at 7 bases. The CDR3 consists of 16 residues. With V trimmed by 1 base and J by 6 bases, 8 bases remained unmatched. Per the germline V gene, CDR1 is SGHTA and CDR2 is FQGNSA. In DNA form, the CDR3 reads TGTGCCAGCAGCTTAGTAGCCCCTGGGACAGCCGGGGAGCTGTTTTTT. Protein product: CASSLVAPGTAGELFF.

The chain combines TRBV4-3 with TRBJ2-7; D perhaps matches TRBD1 (6 bases). The ends were cut back, 0 bases at V and 4 bases at J, with 13 bases in the middle. The CDR3 is 15 amino acids. Germline CDR1 is LGHNA and CDR2 is YSLEER. CDR3 in amino acids: CASSQDLIRGYEQYF. The DNA of the CDR3 is TGCGCCAGCAGCCAAGATCTTATCAGGGGTTACGAGCAGTACTTC.

The rearrangement links TRBV9 to TRBJ2-6; 7 nucleotides agree with TRBD2. This CDR3 is 17 amino acids long. CDR1 is SGDLS and CDR2 is YYNGEE in the germline V gene. With V trimmed by 0 bases and J by 2 bases, 5 bases remained unmatched. CDR3 nucleotides: TGTGCCAGCAGCGTAGAGAGCGGGGCCACTGGGGCCAACGTCCTGACTTTC. It translates to CASSVESGATGANVLTF.

This clonotype was counted only a few times. The rearrangement uses TRBV12-3 or TRBV12-4 and TRBJ2-2, with no clear D. The CDR3 is made up of 15 amino acids. V gave up 1 base and J gave up 0 bases, with 6 bases separating them. The CDR3 DNA sequence: TGTGCCAGCAGTTTAGTACTGGCGAACACCGGGGAGCTGTTTTTT. Protein sequence: CASSLVLANTGELFF.

This clonotype was counted a few times. CDR3 nucleotides: TGCGCCAGCCGAAGCGGAGCTTCCTACGAGCAGTACTTC. It yields the protein CASRSGASYEQYF. The genes are TRBV5-1 and TRBJ2-7; TRBD2 is a possible D gene (5 bases). The CDR3 extends over 13 amino acids. Per germline, CDR1 SGHRS and CDR2 YFSETQ. V lost 7 bases and J 1 base, leaving 12 bases between the germline ends.

This clonotype was seen once. This sequence joins TRBV4-3 and TRBJ2-1; 8 bases match TRBD2. The V gene's germline CDR1 is LGHNA and CDR2 YSLEER. This CDR3 spans 16 amino acids. V gave up 0 bases and J gave up 8 bases; unmatched junction bases: 9. This CDR3 is CASSQDLLAATDEQFF. CDR3 in DNA: TGCGCCAGCAGCCAAGATCTACTAGCGGCTACGGATGAGCAGTTCTTC.

This clonotype was seen many times. This chain links TRBV7-2 with TRBJ2-1; D call uncertain. Per germline, CDR1 SGHTA and CDR2 FQGNSA. The CDR3 runs to 15 residues. V was clipped by 8 bases and J by 0 bases, with 14 bases between them. The CDR3 coding sequence is TGTGCCAGCGGGATGAGTTTTAGCTCCTACAATGAGCAGTTCTTC. It specifies CASGMSFSSYNEQFF.

The table lists this clonotype with many counts. The rearrangement links TRBV9 to TRBJ2-2; D might be TRBD2 (6 bases). CDR1 is SGDLS, CDR2 YYNGEE, per germline. The V end lost 2 bases, the J end lost 1 base, and 9 bases lay between the germline ends. This CDR3 spans 15 amino acids. The DNA for the CDR3 is TGTGCCAGCAGCGTCGGCGGGGTGAACACCGGGGAGCTGTTTTTT. Protein product: CASSVGGVNTGELFF.

This clonotype was seen more than once but under ten times. This chain joins TRBV7-2 and TRBJ2-7; TRBD2 matches 9 bases. In germline, CDR1 is SGHTA, CDR2 FQGNSA. J was trimmed by 2 bases and V by 0 bases; bases with no gene match: 2. The CDR3 spans 15 residues. The CDR3: CASSLALAGPYEQYF. The CDR3 region has the DNA TGTGCCAGCAGCTTAGCTCTAGCGGGACCCTACGAGCAGTACTTC. The full variable domain, its missing parts supplied by reference TRBV7-2 and TRBJ2-7, is GAGVSQSPSNKVTEKGKDVELRCDPISGHTALYWYRQSLGQGLEFLIYFQGNSAPDKSGLPSDRFSAERTGGSVSTLTIQRTQQEDSAVYLCASSLALAGPYEQYFGPGTRLTVT.

The chain carries TRBV28 and TRBJ2-7, with 8 nucleotides matching TRBD1. The CDR3 covers 15 residues. After removal of 4 bases from V and 6 bases from J, the junction contained 11 bases not matched to a gene. The germline gives CDR1 MDHEN, CDR2 SYDVKM. As DNA, the CDR3 is TGTGCCAGCAGTTCGACAAGGACAGGGTTCGGCGAGCAGTACTTC. Its translation: CASSSTRTGFGEQYF.

V usage is TRBV7-8 and J usage is TRBJ1-5, with D unclear. Germline CDR1 is SGHVS and CDR2 is FQNEAQ. This CDR3 contains 13 residues. The germline V and J ends were trimmed by 4 bases and 2 bases, with 6 bases remaining between them. The CDR3 DNA follows: TGTGCCAGCAGCTCTATTGGCAATCAGCCCCAGCATTTT. This translates into CASSSIGNQPQHF.

The chain links TRBV7-9 to TRBJ2-3; 9 bases are a match to TRBD2. The germline CDR1 and CDR2 sequences are SEHNR and FQNEAQ (reference sequence). The CDR3 totals 16 residues. The ends lost 4 bases at V and 0 bases at J; junction bases unmatched: 5. CDR3 nucleotides: TGTGCCAGCAGCTACCCGACTAGCGGTAGCACAGATACGCAGTATTTT. Translation gives CASSYPTSGSTDTQYF.

This clonotype was counted a few times. The chain has TRBV25-1 and TRBJ2-1; D may be TRBD1 (5 bases). The V end lost 3 bases, the J end lost 7 bases, and 10 bases lay between the germline ends. From germline, CDR1 is MGHDK and CDR2 SYGVNS. The CDR3 totals 13 residues. CDR3 amino acids: CASSDRDANEQFF. The CDR3 coding sequence is TGTGCCAGCAGTGACAGGGATGCGAATGAGCAGTTCTTC.

This clonotype was counted a few times. The CDR3 nucleotides are TGTGCCAGCACCCGGACAGGATCTACCTACGAGCAGTACTTC. Translating it yields CASTRTGSTYEQYF. J is TRBJ2-7 and V is TRBV12-3 or TRBV12-4; 7 nucleotides line up with TRBD1. Trimming removed 7 bases from V and 2 bases from J; junction bases left unmatched: 8. This CDR3 contains 14 residues.

The V call is TRBV10-3, the J call TRBJ2-7, with a possible D match to TRBD1 (6 bases). CDR3 length: 12 amino acids. V lost 2 bases to trimming and J lost 4 bases, with 6 bases between them. Per the germline V gene, CDR1 is ENHRY and CDR2 is SYGVKD. CDR3 sequence: CAISETGYEQYF. The CDR3 DNA reads TGTGCCATCAGTGAGACAGGGTACGAGCAGTACTTC.